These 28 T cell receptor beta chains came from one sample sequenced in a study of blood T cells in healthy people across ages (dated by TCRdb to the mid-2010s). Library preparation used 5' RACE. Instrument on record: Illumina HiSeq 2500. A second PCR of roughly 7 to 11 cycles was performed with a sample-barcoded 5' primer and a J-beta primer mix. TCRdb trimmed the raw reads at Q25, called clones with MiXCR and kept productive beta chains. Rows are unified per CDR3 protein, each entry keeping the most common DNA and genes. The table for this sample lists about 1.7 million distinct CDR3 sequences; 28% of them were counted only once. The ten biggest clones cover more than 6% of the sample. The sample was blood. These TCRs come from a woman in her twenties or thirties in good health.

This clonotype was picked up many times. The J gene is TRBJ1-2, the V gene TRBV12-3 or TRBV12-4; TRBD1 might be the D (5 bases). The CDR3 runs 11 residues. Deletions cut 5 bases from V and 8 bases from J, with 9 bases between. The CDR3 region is CASSQRGGYTF. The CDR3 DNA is TGTGCCAGCAGTCAAAGGGGAGGCTACACCTTC.

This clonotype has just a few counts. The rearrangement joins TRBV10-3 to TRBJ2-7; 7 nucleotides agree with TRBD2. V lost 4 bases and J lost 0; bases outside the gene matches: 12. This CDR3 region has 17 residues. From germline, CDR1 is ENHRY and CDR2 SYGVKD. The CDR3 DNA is TGTGCCATCAGTGCGTCTAATCTAGCGGTAAACTCCTACGAGCAGTACTTC. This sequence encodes CAISASNLAVNSYEQYF.

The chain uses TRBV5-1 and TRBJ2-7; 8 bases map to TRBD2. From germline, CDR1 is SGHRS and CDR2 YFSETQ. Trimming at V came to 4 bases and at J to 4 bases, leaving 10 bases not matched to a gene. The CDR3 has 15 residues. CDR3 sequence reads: CASSAGLDYGYEQYF. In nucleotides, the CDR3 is TGCGCCAGCAGCGCGGGACTAGATTATGGTTACGAGCAGTACTTC. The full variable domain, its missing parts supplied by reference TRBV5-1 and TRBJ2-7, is KAGVTQTPRYLIKTRGQQVTLSCSPISGHRSVSWYQQTPGQGLQFLFEYFSETQRNKGNFPGRFSGRQFSNSRSEMNVSTLELGDSALYLCASSAGLDYGYEQYFGPGTRLTVT.

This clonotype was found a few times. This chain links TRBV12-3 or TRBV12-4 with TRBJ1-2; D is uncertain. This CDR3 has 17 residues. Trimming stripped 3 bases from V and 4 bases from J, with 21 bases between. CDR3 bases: TGTGCCAGCAGTTTTTCTTCTGGGCGGGGAGCTTTCTATGGCTACACCTTC. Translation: CASSFSSGRGAFYGYTF.

For the CDR3, the DNA is TGCAGTGCTCCATTACCGGGACAGGGGGATCAGCCCCAGCATTTT. This encodes CSAPLPGQGDQPQHF. J is TRBJ1-5 and V is TRBV20-1; the match to TRBD1 covers 11 bases. Germline CDR1 is DFQATT and CDR2 is SNEGSKA (reference sequence). This CDR3 spans 15 amino acids. The ends lost 5 bases at V and 5 bases at J; junction bases unmatched: 8.

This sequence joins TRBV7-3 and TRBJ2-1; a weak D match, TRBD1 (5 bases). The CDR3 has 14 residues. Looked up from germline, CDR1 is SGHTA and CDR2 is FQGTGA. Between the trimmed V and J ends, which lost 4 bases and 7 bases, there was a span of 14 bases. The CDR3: CASSSRSGKNEQFF. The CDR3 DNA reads TGTGCCAGCAGCTCCCGGTCAGGGAAGAATGAGCAGTTCTTC.

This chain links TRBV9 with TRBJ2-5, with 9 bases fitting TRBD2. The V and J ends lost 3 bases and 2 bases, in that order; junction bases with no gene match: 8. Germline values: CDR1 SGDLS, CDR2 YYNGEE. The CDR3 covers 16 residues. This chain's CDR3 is CASSAGVAGVQETQYF. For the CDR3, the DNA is TGTGCCAGCAGCGCCGGGGTAGCGGGAGTACAAGAGACCCAGTACTTC.

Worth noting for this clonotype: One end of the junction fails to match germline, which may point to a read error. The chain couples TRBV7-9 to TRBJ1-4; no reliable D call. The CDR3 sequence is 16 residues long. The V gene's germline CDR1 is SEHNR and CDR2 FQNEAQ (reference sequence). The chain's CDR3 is CASSKASGEKDEELFF. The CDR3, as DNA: TGTGCCAGCAGCAAAGCATCCGGGGAGAAGGATGAAGAACTGTTTTTT.

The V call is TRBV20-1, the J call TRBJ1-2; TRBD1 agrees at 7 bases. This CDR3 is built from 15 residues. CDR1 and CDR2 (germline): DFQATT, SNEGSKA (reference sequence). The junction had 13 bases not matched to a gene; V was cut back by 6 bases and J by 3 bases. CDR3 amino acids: CSAPPAGQHDYGYTF. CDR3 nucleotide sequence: TGCAGTGCCCCCCCGGCGGGACAGCATGACTATGGCTACACCTTC.

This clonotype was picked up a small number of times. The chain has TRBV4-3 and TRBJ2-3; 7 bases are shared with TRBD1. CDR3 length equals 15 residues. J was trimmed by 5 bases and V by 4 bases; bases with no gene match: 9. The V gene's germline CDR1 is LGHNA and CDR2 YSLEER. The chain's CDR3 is CASSRQGGAGDTQYF. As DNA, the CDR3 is TGCGCCAGCAGCCGACAAGGGGGCGCGGGAGATACGCAGTATTTT.

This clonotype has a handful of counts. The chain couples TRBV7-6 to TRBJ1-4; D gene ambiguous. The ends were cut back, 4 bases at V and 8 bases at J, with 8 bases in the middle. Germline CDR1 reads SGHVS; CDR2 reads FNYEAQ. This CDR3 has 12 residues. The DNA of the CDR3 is TGTGCCAGCAGCTCAGCGCAGGAAAAACTGTTTTTT. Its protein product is CASSSAQEKLFF.

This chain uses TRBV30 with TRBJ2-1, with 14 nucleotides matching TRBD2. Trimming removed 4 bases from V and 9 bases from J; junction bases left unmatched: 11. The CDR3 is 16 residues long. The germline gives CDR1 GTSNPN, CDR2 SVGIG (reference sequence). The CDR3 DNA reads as TGTGCCTGGAACCTCCCGGGACTAGCGGGAGCGATTGAGCAGTTCTTC. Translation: CAWNLPGLAGAIEQFF.

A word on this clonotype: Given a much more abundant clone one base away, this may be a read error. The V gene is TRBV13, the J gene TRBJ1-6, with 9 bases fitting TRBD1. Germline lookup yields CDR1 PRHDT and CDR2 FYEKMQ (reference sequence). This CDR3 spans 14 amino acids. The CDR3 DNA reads TGTGTCAGCAGCTTACAGGGGGCTAATTCACCCCTCCACTTT. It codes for CVSSLQGANSPLHF.

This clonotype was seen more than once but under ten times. CDR3 in DNA: TGTGCCAGCAGGGAGGTTACCTACAATGAGCAGTTCTTC. Residues: CASREVTYNEQFF. J is TRBJ2-1 and V is TRBV6-2 or TRBV6-3; D perhaps matches TRBD2 (5 bases). This CDR3 spans 13 amino acids. CDR1 and CDR2 from the germline V gene are MNHEY and SVGEGT. With 6 bases removed from V and 2 bases from J, the gap between germline ends came to 8 bases.

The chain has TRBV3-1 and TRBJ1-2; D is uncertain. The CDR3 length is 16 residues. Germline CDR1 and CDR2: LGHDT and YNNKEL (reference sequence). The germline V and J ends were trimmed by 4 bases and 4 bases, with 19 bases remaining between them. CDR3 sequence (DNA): TGTGCCAGCAGCCCCCCGCCTCCGACGGACTCCTATGGCTACACCTTC. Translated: CASSPPPPTDSYGYTF. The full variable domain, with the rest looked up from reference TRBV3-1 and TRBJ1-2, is DTAVSQTPKYLVTQMGNDKSIKCEQNLGHDTMYWYKQDSKKFLKIMFSYNNKELIINETVPNRFSPKSPDKAHLNLHINSLELGDSAVYFCASSPPPPTDSYGYTFGSGTRLTVV.

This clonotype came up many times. The CDR3 DNA follows: TGTGCCATCAGTGAGTCCGGGTTCCAGACCCGATCCTACGAGCAGTACTTC. This sequence encodes CAISESGFQTRSYEQYF. V gene TRBV10-3 combines with J gene TRBJ2-7; the D is unclear. The CDR3 consists of 17 residues. Trimming left V 0 bases short and J 1 base short, with 16 bases between. Germline values: CDR1 ENHRY, CDR2 SYGVKD.

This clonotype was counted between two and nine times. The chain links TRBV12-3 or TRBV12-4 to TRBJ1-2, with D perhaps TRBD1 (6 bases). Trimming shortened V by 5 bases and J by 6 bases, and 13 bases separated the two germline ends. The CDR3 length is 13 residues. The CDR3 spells CASSVRRDNGYTF. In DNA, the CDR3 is TGTGCCAGCAGTGTCCGCAGGGACAATGGCTACACCTTC.

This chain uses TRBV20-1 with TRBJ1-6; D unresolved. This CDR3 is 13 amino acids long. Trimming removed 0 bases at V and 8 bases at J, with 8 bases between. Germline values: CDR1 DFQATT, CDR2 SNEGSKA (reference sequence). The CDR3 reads CSAREMTDSPLHF. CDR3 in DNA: TGCAGTGCTAGAGAAATGACCGATTCACCCCTCCACTTT.

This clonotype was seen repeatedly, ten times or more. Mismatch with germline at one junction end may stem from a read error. CDR3 coding DNA: TGTGCCAGCAGCTTAGACTACTCTGGGGCCAACGTCCTGACTTTC. The encoded protein is CASSLDYSGANVLTF. The chain combines TRBV5-1 with TRBJ2-6; D is perhaps TRBD2 (5 bases). Per germline, CDR1 SGHRS and CDR2 YFSETQ. This CDR3 region has 15 residues.

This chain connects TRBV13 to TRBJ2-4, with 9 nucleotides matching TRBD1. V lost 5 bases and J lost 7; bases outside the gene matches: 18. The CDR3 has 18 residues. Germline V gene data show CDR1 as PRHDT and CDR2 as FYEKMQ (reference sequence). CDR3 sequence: CASSGTSGDRGSRNIQYF. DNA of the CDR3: TGTGCCAGCAGCGGCACATCGGGAGACAGGGGGTCTAGGAACATTCAGTACTTC.

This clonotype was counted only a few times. CDR3 amino acids: CASSRGPISNQPQHF. CDR3 in DNA: TGTGCCAGCAGCCGGGGACCGATTAGCAATCAGCCCCAGCATTTT. The rearrangement links TRBV3-1 to TRBJ1-5; D is perhaps TRBD1 (5 bases). Germline values: CDR1 LGHDT, CDR2 YNNKEL (reference sequence). The V gene lost 4 bases and the J gene lost 0 bases, with 10 bases spanning the gap. The CDR3 spans 15 residues.

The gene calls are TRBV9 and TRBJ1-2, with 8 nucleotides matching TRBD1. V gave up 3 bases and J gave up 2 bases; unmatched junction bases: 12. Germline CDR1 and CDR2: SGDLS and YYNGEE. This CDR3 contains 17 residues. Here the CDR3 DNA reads TGTGCCAGCAGCGATCCTCCAGGACAGGGTTCCAACTATGGCTACACCTTC. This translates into CASSDPPGQGSNYGYTF. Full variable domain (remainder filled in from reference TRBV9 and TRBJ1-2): DSGVTQTPKHLITATGQRVTLRCSPRSGDLSVYWYQQSLDQGLQFLIQYYNGEERAKGNILERFSAQQFPDLHSELNLSSLELGDSALYFCASSDPPGQGSNYGYTFGSGTRLTVV.

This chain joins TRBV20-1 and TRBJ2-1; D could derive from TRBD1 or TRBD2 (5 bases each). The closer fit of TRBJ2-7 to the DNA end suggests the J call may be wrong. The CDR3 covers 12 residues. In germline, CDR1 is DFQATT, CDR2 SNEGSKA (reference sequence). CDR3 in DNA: TGCAGCGATAACATAGGGGCGGGCGAGCAGTACTTC. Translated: CSDNIGAGEQYF.

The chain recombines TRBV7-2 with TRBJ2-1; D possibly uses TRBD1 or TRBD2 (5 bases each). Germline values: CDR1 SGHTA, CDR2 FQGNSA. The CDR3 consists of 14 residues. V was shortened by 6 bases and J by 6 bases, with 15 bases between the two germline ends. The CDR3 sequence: CASRPRDGINEQFF. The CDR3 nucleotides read TGTGCCAGCAGACCTCGGGACGGGATCAATGAGCAGTTCTTC.

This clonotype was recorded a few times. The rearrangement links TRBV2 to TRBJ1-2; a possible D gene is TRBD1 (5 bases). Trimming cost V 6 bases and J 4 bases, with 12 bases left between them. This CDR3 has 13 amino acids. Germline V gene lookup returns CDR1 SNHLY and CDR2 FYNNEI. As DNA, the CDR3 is TGTGCCAGCAGCTATCGGGGACGCTATGGCTACACCTTC. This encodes CASSYRGRYGYTF.

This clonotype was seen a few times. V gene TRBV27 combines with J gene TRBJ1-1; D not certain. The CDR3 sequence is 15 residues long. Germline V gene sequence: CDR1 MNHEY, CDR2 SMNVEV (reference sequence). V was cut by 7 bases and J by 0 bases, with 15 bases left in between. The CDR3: CASTPSRDMNTEAFF. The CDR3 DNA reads TGTGCCAGCACCCCATCCCGCGATATGAACACTGAAGCTTTCTTT.

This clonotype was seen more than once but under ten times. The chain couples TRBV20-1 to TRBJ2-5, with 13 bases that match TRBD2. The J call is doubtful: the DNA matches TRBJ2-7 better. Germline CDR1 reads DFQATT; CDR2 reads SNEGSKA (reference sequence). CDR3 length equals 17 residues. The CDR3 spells CSARTGTSGVTSYEQYF. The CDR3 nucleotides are TGCAGTGCTAGAACGGGGACTAGCGGGGTGACCTCGTACGAGCAGTACTTC.

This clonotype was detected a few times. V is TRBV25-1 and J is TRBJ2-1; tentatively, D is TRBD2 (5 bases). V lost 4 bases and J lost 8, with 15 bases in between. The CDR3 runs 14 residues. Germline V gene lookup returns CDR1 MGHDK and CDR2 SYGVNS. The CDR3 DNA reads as TGTGCCAGCAGTGGGACTTGGGCGGTCTATGAGCAGTTCTTC. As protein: CASSGTWAVYEQFF.